This TCR beta chain was retrieved from a study of T cells in Graves' hyperthyroidism and ophthalmopathy. The table lists this clonotype with a few counts. RNA transcripts provided the source from which TCR beta CDR3 regions were amplified. A first-round RT-PCR of the TCR CDR3 used the HTBI primer set. TCRdb independently ran MiXCR on the multiplex PCR reads; one entry per CDR3 protein. The sample has about 640,000 distinct CDR3 sequences; roughly 20% are singletons. Germline V gene lookup returns CDR1 SGHRS and CDR2 YFSETQ. This CDR3 has 15 residues. Trimming removed 3 bases at V and 6 bases at J, with 19 bases between.

The gene calls are TRBV5-1 and TRBJ2-7; D possibly uses TRBD1 or TRBD2 (9 bases each). The source of this sequence is a man aged 25 to 45 with Graves' ophthalmopathy. Sequenced input: blood. CDR3 nucleotides: TGCGCCAGCAGCTCCGGACAGGGGCGGGGGGGCGAGCAGTACTTC. Its protein product is CASSSGQGRGGEQYF.